This T cell receptor beta chain is drawn from a study of cytomegalovirus exposure and HLA in healthy donors. The germline CDR1 and CDR2 sequences are MDHEN and SYDVKM. Between the trimmed V and J ends, which lost 3 bases and 5 bases, there was a span of 10 bases. The length of the CDR3 is 13 residues. Using immunoSEQ multiplex PCR, the repertoire was profiled, and TCRdb retains in-frame clones only, with some absent. Of about 60,000 clones listed, roughly nine tenths are singletons. The chain is built from TRBV28 and TRBJ2-5; D call uncertain. The sequence was obtained from a man aged 18-30 years in good health and CMV-seronegative. The sequencing input was PBMCs. The CDR3 sequence: CASSLRIDETQYF. In DNA form, the CDR3 reads TGTGCCAGCAGTTTGAGAATCGATGAGACCCAGTACTTC.